These T cell receptor beta chains were read from a single sample in a study of blood T cell repertoires in COVID-19. TCRdb keeps only in-frame clones here, not all; method: immunoSEQ multiplex PCR. The sample lists a few hundred thousand clones; 90% were seen once. Sequencing input: peripheral blood. The receptors originated from a woman aged 60-70 years with COVID-19, enrolled during active disease. Each CDR3 is given with its conserved first and last residue. D genes are given only for firm matches. Some rows mark clone size as missing; the rest say once, few, many or name a class of expanded clone.

cdr3_nt,cdr3_aa,d_call,v_call,clone_size,j_call
TGCGCCAGCAGCCAAGGTATCAGGGACTCGTATGGCTACACCTTC,CASSQGIRDSYGYTF,-,TRBV4-3,-,TRBJ1-2
TGTGCCAGCAGTGGCGGGGGCAATGAGCAGTTCTTC,CASSGGGNEQFF,TRBD2,TRBV6-4,-,TRBJ2-1
TGTGCCAGCTCACCCAAGGACAGGGGCGAGCAGTACTTC,CASSPKDRGEQYF,TRBD1,TRBV18,-,TRBJ2-7
TGCGCCAGCAGCTTGTTTGCGGGGGGCCAAGAGACCCAGTACTTC,CASSLFAGGQETQYF,TRBD2,TRBV5-1,-,TRBJ2-5
TGTGCCAGCAGCCCTCAGGGGTTGAACACCGGGGAGCTGTTTTTT,CASSPQGLNTGELFF,-,TRBV6-2/TRBV6-3,-,TRBJ2-2
TGTGCCAGCAGTGATTGGATAGCGGGGGGCCGCACAGATACGCAGTATTTT,CASSDWIAGGRTDTQYF,TRBD2,TRBV6-1,-,TRBJ2-3
TGCGCCAGCAGCCAAACCACAGGGTCGAACACTGAAGCTTTCTTT,CASSQTTGSNTEAFF,-,TRBV4-3,-,TRBJ1-1
TGTGCCAGCAGCCCCCGGGCGACTAGCGGTGGGCATGAGCAGTTCTTC,CASSPRATSGGHEQFF,TRBD2,TRBV7-3,once,TRBJ2-1
TGTGCCAGCAGACAGACTCAGCGGTACAATGAGCAGTTCTTC,CASRQTQRYNEQFF,-,TRBV7-2,-,TRBJ2-1
TGTGCCAGCGACAGGGGTGCGAATCAGCCCCAGCATTTT,CASDRGANQPQHF,TRBD1,TRBV6-5,-,TRBJ1-5
TGTGCCAGCAGCGCAGAGGGGACAGGGGGACATGGCTACACCTTC,CASSAEGTGGHGYTF,TRBD1,TRBV9,-,TRBJ1-2
TGTGCCAGCAGTTTGACAGGGGGGAGCTACTATGGCTACACCTTC,CASSLTGGSYYGYTF,TRBD1,TRBV27,once,TRBJ1-2
TGTGCCAGCAGGGGGAGAAATCAGCCCCAGCATTTT,CASRGRNQPQHF,-,TRBV12-3/TRBV12-4,-,TRBJ1-5
TGTGCCAGTATTGGATCGAACAGGGGAGCTTTCTTT,CASIGSNRGAFF,TRBD1,TRBV19,once,TRBJ1-1
TGTGCCAGCAGCCTGGCCCGGAACACTGAAGCTTTCTTT,CASSLARNTEAFF,-,TRBV5-5,-,TRBJ1-1
TGTGCCAGCAGACCTCCTTGGGCAGCACAAGAGACCCAGTACTTC,CASRPPWAAQETQYF,-,TRBV6-2/TRBV6-3,-,TRBJ2-5
TGTGCTAGTGGTTCTAGACAGGCGAACACCGGGGAGCTGTTTTTT,CASGSRQANTGELFF,-,TRBV12-5,-,TRBJ2-2